The T cell receptor beta chain described here comes from a study of cytomegalovirus exposure and HLA in healthy donors. For the study at large: Genotyping of some 390 donors showed that 80% to 85% belonged to the Caucasian-associated ancestry cluster. Whole-study results and caveats: Sequence variants that were highly shared formed a cluster that was likely a sequencing artifact. V- and J-gene trimming of TCR beta was linked (in a later analysis) to a missense DCLRE1C variant. Only CMV serostatus was available as immune exposure information.

The PCR made use of 60 Vbeta and 13 Jbeta primers. The protocol was immunoSEQ multiplex PCR, while the TCRdb copy is restricted to in-frame clones and leaves out a portion. The sample lists under 150,000 clones; around four fifths were seen once. A note on this clone: Its antigen is not known.

This CDR3 is built from 13 residues. From germline, CDR1 is MNHNY and CDR2 SVGAGI (reference sequence). V lost 6 bases to trimming and J lost 3 bases, with 9 bases between them. The receptor's source is a male donor in good health and CMV-seronegative. The chain recombines TRBV6-6 with TRBJ1-5; the D gene is possibly TRBD1 (6 bases). Sequenced material: PBMCs. This chain's CDR3 is CASSRDTNQPQHF. In nucleotides, the CDR3 is TGTGCCAGCAGCCGGGACACCAATCAGCCCCAGCATTTT.